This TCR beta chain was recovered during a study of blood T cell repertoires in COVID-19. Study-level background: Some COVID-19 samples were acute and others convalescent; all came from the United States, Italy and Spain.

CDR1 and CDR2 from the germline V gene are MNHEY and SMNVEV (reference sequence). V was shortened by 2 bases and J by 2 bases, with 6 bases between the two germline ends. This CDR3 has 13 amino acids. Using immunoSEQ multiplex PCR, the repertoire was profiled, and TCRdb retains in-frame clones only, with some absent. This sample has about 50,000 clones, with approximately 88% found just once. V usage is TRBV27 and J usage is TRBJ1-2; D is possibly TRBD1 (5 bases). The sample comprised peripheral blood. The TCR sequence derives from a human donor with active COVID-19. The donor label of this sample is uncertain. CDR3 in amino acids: CASSLAGNYGYTF. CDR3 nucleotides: TGTGCCAGCAGTTTAGCAGGGAACTATGGCTACACCTTC.